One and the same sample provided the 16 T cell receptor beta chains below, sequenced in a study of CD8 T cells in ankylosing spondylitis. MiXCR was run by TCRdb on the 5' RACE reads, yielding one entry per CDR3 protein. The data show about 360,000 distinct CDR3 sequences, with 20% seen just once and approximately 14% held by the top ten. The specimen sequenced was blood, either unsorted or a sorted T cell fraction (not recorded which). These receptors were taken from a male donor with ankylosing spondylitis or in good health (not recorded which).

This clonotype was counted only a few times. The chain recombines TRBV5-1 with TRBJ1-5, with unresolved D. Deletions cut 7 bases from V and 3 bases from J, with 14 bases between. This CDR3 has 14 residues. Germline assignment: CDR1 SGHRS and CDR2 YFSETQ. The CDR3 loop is CASRLDGTNQPQHF. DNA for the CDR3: TGCGCCAGCCGTCTGGACGGAACCAATCAGCCCCAGCATTTT.

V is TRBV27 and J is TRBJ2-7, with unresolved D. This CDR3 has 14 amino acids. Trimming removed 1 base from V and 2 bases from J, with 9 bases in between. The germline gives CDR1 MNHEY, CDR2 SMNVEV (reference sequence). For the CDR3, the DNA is TGTGCCAGCAGTTTATTGGTCCAGCCCTACGAGCAGTACTTC. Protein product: CASSLLVQPYEQYF.

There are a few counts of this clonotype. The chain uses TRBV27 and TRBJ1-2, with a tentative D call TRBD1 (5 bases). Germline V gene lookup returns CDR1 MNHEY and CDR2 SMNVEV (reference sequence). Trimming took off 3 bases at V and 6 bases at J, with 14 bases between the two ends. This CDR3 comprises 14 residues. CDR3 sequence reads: CASSFSGELNGYTF. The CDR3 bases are TGTGCCAGCAGTTTTTCGGGGGAGCTCAATGGCTACACCTTC.

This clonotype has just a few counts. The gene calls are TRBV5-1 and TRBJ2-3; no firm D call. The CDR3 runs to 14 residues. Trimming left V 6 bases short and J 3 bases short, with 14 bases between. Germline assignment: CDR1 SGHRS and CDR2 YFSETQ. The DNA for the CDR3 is TGCGCCAGCACCACGCATCTGGTGACAGATACGCAGTATTTT. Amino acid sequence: CASTTHLVTDTQYF.

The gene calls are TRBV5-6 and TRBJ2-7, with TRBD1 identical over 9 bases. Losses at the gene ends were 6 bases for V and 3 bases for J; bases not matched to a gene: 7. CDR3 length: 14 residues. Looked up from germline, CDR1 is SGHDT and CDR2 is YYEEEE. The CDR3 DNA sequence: TGTGCCAGCAAGGCCGGGACAGGGATCTACGAGCAGTACTTC. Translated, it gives CASKAGTGIYEQYF.

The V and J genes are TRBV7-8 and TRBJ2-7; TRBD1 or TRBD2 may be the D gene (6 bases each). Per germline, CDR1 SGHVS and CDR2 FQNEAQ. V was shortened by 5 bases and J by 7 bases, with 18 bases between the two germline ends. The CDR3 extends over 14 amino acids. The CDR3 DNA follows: TGTGCCAGCAGCCAGGGGACTCCGGTTTGGGAGCAGTACTTC. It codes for CASSQGTPVWEQYF.

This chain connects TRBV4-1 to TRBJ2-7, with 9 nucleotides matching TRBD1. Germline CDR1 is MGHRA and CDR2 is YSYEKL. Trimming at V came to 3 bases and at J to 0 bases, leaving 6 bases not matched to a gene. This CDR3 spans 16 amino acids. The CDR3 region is CASSQTGGGFSYEQYF. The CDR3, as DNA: TGCGCCAGCAGCCAGACAGGGGGGGGTTTCTCCTACGAGCAGTACTTC.

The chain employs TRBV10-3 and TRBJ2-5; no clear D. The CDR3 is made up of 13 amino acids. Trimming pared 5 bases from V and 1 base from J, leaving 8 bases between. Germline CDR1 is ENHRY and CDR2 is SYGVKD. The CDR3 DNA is TGTGCCATCAGTAGCAGCAGCCAAGAGACCCAGTACTTC. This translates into CAISSSSQETQYF.

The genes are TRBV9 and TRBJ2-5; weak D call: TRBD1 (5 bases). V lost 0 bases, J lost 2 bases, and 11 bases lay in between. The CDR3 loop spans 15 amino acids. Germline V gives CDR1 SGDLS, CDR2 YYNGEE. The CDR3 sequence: CASSVGGAGQETQYF. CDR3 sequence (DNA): TGTGCCAGCAGCGTAGGTGGGGCAGGGCAAGAGACCCAGTACTTC.

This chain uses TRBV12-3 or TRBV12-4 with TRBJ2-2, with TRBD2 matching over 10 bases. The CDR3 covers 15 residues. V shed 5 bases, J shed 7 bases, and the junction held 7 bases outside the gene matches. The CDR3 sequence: CASSPSGGAGGELFF. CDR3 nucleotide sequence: TGTGCCAGCAGTCCTAGCGGGGGTGCGGGCGGGGAGCTGTTTTTT.

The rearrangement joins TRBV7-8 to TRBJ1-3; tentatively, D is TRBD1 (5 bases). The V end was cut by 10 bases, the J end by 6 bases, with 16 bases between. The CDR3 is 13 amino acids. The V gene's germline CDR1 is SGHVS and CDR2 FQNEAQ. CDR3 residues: CATGGEWENTIYF. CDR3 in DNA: TGTGCCACTGGGGGGGAGTGGGAAAACACCATATATTTT.

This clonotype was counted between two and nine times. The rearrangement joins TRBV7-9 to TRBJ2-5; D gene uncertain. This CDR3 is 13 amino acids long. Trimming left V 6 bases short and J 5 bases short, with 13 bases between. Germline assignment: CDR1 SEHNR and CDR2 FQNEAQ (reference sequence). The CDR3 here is CASRPRAEETQYF. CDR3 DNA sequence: TGTGCCAGCAGGCCAAGGGCGGAGGAGACCCAGTACTTC.

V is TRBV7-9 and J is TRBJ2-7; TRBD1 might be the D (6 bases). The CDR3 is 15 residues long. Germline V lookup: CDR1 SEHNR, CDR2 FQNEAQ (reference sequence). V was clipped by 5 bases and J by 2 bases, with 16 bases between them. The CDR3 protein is CASSPFTGFPYEQYF. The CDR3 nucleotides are TGTGCCAGCAGCCCCTTTACAGGGTTTCCCTACGAGCAGTACTTC.

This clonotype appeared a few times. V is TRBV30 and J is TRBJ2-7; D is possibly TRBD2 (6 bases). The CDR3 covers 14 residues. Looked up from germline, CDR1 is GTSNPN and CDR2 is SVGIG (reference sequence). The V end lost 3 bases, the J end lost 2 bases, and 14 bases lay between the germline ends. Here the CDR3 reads CAWRGGRHPYEQYF. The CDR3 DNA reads TGTGCCTGGAGGGGAGGACGGCACCCCTACGAGCAGTACTTC.

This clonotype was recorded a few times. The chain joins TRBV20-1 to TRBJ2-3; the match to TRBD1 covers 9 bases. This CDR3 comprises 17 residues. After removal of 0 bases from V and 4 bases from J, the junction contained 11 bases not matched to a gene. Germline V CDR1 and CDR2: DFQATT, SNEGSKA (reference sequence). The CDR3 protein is CSARETPYRGLSDTQYF. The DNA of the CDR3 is TGCAGTGCTAGAGAAACTCCCTACAGGGGGCTTTCAGATACGCAGTATTTT.

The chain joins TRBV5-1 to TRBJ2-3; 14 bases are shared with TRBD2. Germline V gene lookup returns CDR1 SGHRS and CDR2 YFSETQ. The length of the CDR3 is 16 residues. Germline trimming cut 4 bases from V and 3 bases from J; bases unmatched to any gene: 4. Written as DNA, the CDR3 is TGCGCCAGCAGCGGGACTAGCGGGGGTATTACAGATACGCAGTATTTT. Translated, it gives CASSGTSGGITDTQYF.